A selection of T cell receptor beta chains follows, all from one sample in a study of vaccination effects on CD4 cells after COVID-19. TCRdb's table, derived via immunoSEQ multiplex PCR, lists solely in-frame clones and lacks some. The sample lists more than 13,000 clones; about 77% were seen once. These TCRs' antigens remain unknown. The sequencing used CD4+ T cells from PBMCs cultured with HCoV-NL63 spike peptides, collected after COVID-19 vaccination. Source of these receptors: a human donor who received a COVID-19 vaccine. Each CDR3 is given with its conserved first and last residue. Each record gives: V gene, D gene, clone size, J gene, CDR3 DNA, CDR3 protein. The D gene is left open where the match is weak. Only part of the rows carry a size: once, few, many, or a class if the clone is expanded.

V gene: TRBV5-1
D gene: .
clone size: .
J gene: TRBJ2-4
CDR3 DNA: TGCGCCAGCAGCTCGGCGGGAAACATTCAGTACTTC
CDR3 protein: CASSSAGNIQYF

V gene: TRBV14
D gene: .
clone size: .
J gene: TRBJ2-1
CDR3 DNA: TGTGCCAGCAGGGACATGAGGGGGAGCTCCTACAATGAGCAGTTCTTC
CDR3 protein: CASRDMRGSSYNEQFF

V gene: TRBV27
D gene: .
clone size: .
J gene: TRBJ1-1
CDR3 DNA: TGTGCCAGCAGTTTATCGCCAGGGTTCACTGAAGCTTTCTTT
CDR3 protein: CASSLSPGFTEAFF

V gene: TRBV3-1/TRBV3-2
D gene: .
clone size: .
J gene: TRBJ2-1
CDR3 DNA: TGTGCCAGCAGTTACTTTAGGGGGATGAATGAGCAGTTCTTC
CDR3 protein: CASSYFRGMNEQFF

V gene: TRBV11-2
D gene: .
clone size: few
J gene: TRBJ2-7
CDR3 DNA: TGTGCCAGCAGCCCTAGGATAGGGCTAGCTTACAACGAGCAGTACTTC
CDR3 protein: CASSPRIGLAYNEQYF

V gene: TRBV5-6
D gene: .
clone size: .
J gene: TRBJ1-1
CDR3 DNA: TGTGCCAGCAGCTTGTATGGTTCCCGCACTGAAGCTTTCTTT
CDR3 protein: CASSLYGSRTEAFF

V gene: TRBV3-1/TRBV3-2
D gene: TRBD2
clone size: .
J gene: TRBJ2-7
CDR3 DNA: TGTGCCAGCAGCCAAGAAACCGGGAGGGGACAGCAGTACTTC
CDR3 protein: CASSQETGRGQQYF

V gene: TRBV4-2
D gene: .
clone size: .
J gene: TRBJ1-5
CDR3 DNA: TGTGCCAGCAGCCAAGATGGGCAGTTTAGCAATCAGCCCCAGCATTTT
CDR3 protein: CASSQDGQFSNQPQHF

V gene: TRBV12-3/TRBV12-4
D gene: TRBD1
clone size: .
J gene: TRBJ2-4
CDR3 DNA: TGTGCCAGCAGTGGGACAGCGGCGGGCATTCAGTACTTC
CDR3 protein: CASSGTAAGIQYF

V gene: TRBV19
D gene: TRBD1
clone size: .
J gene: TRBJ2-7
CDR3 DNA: TGTGCCAGTATGGTGGACAGGGGCTCCTACGAGCAGTACTTC
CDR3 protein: CASMVDRGSYEQYF

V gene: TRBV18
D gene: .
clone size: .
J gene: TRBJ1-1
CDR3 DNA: TGTGCCAGCTCACATAAAGGAGTGAACACTGAAGCTTTCTTT
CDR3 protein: CASSHKGVNTEAFF